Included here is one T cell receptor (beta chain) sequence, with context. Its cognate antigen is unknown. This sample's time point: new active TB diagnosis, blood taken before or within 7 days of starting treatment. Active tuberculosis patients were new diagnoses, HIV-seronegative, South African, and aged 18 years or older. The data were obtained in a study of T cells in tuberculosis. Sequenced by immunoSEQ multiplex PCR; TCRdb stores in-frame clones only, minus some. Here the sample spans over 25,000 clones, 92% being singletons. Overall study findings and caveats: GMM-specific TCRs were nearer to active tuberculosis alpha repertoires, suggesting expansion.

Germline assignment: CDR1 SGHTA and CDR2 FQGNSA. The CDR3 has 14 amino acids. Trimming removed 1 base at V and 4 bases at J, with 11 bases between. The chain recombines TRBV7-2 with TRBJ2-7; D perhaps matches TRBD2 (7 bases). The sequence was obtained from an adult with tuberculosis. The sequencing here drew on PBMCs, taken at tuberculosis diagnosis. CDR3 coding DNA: TGTGCCAGCAGCTTAGGAGGGGGGGTATACGAGCAGTACTTC. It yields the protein CASSLGGGVYEQYF.